These 11 T cell receptor beta chains came from one sample sequenced in a study of blood T cell repertoires in COVID-19. Assay used: immunoSEQ multiplex PCR; TCRdb lists only in-frame clones, some missing. The table has 400,000 or so clones, approximately 91% seen once; the top ten hold around 1.5%. Sequencing was performed on peripheral blood. These receptors came from a woman in her thirties or forties with COVID-19, enrolled during active disease.

J is TRBJ1-2 and V is TRBV5-1; maybe TRBD1 (6 bases). This CDR3 spans 15 amino acids. Germline V gene lookup returns CDR1 SGHRS and CDR2 YFSETQ. With 1 base removed from V and 2 bases from J, the gap between germline ends came to 12 bases. CDR3 coding DNA: TGCGCCAGCAGCTTGTGGCAGGGGACCAACTATGGCTACACCTTC. It specifies CASSLWQGTNYGYTF.

The chain couples TRBV5-4 to TRBJ2-7; 8 bases fit TRBD1. This CDR3 is built from 15 residues. V lost 0 bases and J lost 4; bases outside the gene matches: 6. Germline lookup yields CDR1 SGHNT and CDR2 YYREEE (reference sequence). For the CDR3, the DNA is TGTGCCAGCAGCTTGGCTGGGACAGGCCATTACGAGCAGTACTTC. It is translated as CASSLAGTGHYEQYF.

This sequence joins TRBV5-1 and TRBJ1-4; D ambiguous. From germline, CDR1 is SGHRS and CDR2 YFSETQ. Trimming left V 3 bases short and J 8 bases short, with 17 bases between. The CDR3 runs to 15 residues. The CDR3 coding sequence is TGCGCCAGCAGCTCCGATCAGGCCCCGGGGGAAAAACTGTTTTTT. It translates to CASSSDQAPGEKLFF.

This rearrangement joins TRBV7-2 to TRBJ2-1; 9 nucleotides match TRBD2. This CDR3 has 18 amino acids. Per the germline V gene, CDR1 is SGHTA and CDR2 is FQGNSA. Unmatched junction bases numbered 13, after V lost 0 bases and J lost 7 bases. CDR3 sequence (DNA): TGTGCCAGCAGCTTAGCGCCCCGGGTAGCGGGGGTGATAAATGAGCAGTTCTTC. Translation: CASSLAPRVAGVINEQFF.

This chain uses TRBV27 with TRBJ2-5, with 8 positions matching TRBD1. J gave up 4 bases and V 4 bases, and 14 bases lay outside the gene matches. Germline CDR1 is MNHEY and CDR2 is SMNVEV (reference sequence). This CDR3 contains 17 residues. CDR3 in DNA: TGTGCCAGCAGTTATTTGGGCGCAGGGGGCCGGGGAGAGACCCAGTACTTC. This codes for CASSYLGAGGRGETQYF.

The chain recombines TRBV7-2 with TRBJ1-4; TRBD1 matches at 7 bases. CDR1 is SGHTA, CDR2 FQGNSA, per germline. This CDR3 contains 15 residues. With V trimmed by 3 bases and J by 7 bases, 8 bases remained unmatched. CDR3 nucleotide sequence: TGTGCCAGCAGCTTTATGACAGGGTTCGGTGAAAAACTGTTTTTT. Its translation is CASSFMTGFGEKLFF.

This sequence joins TRBV5-8 and TRBJ2-7, with D hard to call. CDR1 SGHTS and CDR2 YDEGEE come from the germline V gene. There are 13 residues in the CDR3. V lost 0 bases to trimming and J lost 0 bases, with 4 bases between them. Here the CDR3 reads CASSLGSSYEQYF. In DNA, the CDR3 is TGTGCCAGCAGCTTGGGCAGCTCCTACGAGCAGTACTTC.

V and J are TRBV6-5 and TRBJ1-5; D remains unclear. The germline gives CDR1 MNHEY, CDR2 SVGAGI. This CDR3 contains 13 residues. Trimming took off 2 bases at V and 4 bases at J, with 6 bases between the two ends. CDR3 in DNA: TGTGCCAGCAGTTACACAGTGAATCAGCCCCAGCATTTT. This translates into CASSYTVNQPQHF.

V usage is TRBV6-1 and J usage is TRBJ1-5; D not certain. The CDR3 covers 13 residues. Germline CDR1 reads MNHNS; CDR2 reads SASEGT. The V gene lost 2 bases and the J gene lost 3 bases, with 5 bases spanning the gap. The CDR3 spells CASSESLNQPQHF. The CDR3, as DNA: TGTGCCAGCAGTGAAAGCCTCAATCAGCCCCAGCATTTT.

The rearrangement uses TRBV2 and TRBJ2-2; 15 bases map to TRBD2. V lost 8 bases to trimming and J lost 2 bases; unmatched junction nucleotides: 12. Germline V gene data show CDR1 as SNHLY and CDR2 as FYNNEI. The CDR3 runs to 19 residues. DNA for the CDR3: TGTGCCAGCTTTGTCCCAGGACTAGCGGGAGGGAGAAACACCGGGGAGCTGTTTTTT. Its translation is CASFVPGLAGGRNTGELFF. Complete variable domain (other parts from reference TRBV2 and TRBJ2-2): EPEVTQTPSHQVTQMGQEVILRCVPISNHLYFYWYRQILGQKVEFLVSFYNNEISEKSEIFDDQFSVERPDGSNFTLKIRSTKLEDSAMYFCASFVPGLAGGRNTGELFFGEGSRLTVL.

The chain carries TRBV9 and TRBJ2-5; D call uncertain. This CDR3 spans 14 amino acids. Germline values: CDR1 SGDLS, CDR2 YYNGEE. Trimming stripped 4 bases from V and 4 bases from J, with 14 bases between. In DNA form, the CDR3 reads TGTGCCAGCAGCTCTTCGAGTGGCGGAGAGACCCAGTACTTC. Translating gives CASSSSSGGETQYF.